Sequencing of this T cell receptor beta chain was carried out in a study of blood T cell repertoires in COVID-19. Looking at the study overall: From the United States, Italy and Spain came samples of acute and convalescent COVID-19. The cDNA or gDNA used as material had been derived from T cells, B-cell-depleted T cells, or PBMCs.

The table lists this clone with a count of one. The V gene's germline CDR1 is SGHTA and CDR2 FQGNSA. The CDR3 length is 17 residues. Trimming stripped 4 bases from V and 1 base from J, with 19 bases between. Source study methods: Amplification of reference gene primers provided the estimated nucleated cell counts. Method: immunoSEQ multiplex PCR; TCRdb's copy keeps in-frame clones and lacks some. V and J calls and clone size come straight from that table; D and trimming were deduced from the DNA. The table shows roughly 200,000 clones, with around 84% occurring only once. Sequenced material: peripheral blood. This sequence originates from a human donor in a cohort sampled during active COVID-19. The chain uses TRBV7-2 and TRBJ1-1; tentatively, D is TRBD1 (6 bases). The CDR3 DNA sequence: TGTGCCAGCAGCTGGGGCAGGGGATATTTTAGGAACACTGAAGCTTTCTTT. Protein product: CASSWGRGYFRNTEAFF.